This TCR beta chain comes out of a study of shared clonotypes between healthy human individuals. In the study overall: Each donor's CD8 memory used one plate, CD8 naive two, each CD4 subset three. Notes on the study in general: Non-shared clonotypes had lower generation probabilities than clonotypes shared by all four sorted-subset donors. Tissues were not sampled, only blood, and their repertoires likely differ.

With regard to this clone: The antigen remains undetermined.

HIV-negative, healthy adults without recent acute infections or vaccinations were the donors. The assay was immunoSEQ multiplex PCR, and TCRdb's table has in-frame clones only and misses some. The profile shows some 380,000 clones, 95% to 97% of them singletons. This CDR3 has 17 amino acids. Germline CDR1 and CDR2: SGHTA and FQGTGA. With 5 bases clipped from V and 4 bases from J, the junction kept 8 bases outside the gene matches. The chain combines TRBV7-3 with TRBJ2-3, with 14 nucleotides matching TRBD2. Sample: memory CD8+ T cells sorted from blood. The subset here: CD45RO+ cells pooled with CCR7-negative TemRA cells. The source is a man aged 25 to 40 in good health. Here the CDR3 reads CASSPGTSGSRSDTQYF. The CDR3 nucleotides read TGTGCCAGCAGCCCCGGGACTAGCGGGAGCCGGTCAGATACGCAGTATTTT. The whole variable domain, filled in from reference TRBV7-3 and TRBJ2-3, reads GAGVSQTPSNKVTEKGKYVELRCDPISGHTALYWYRQSLGQGPEFLIYFQGTGAADDSGLPNDRFFAVRPEGSVSTLKIQRTERGDSAVYLCASSPGTSGSRSDTQYFGPGTRLTVL.